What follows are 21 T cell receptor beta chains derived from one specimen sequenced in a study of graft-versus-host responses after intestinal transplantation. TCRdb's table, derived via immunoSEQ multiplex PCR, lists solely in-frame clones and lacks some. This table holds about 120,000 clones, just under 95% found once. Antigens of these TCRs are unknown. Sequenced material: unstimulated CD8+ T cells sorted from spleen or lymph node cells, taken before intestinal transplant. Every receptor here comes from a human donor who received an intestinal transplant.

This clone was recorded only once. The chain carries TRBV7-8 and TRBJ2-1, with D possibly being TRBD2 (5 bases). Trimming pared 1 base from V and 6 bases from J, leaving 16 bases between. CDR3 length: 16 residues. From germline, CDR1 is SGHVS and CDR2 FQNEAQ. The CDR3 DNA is TGTGCCAGCAGCTTAGAGGTACTAGGGCCCTTCAATGAGCAGTTCTTC. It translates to CASSLEVLGPFNEQFF.

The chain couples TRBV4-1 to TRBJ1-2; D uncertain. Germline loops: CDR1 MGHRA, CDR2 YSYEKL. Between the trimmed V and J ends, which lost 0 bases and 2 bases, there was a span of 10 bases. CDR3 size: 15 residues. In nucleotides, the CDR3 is TGCGCCAGCAGCCAAGAAGAGGTGTTGAACTATGGCTACACCTTC. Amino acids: CASSQEEVLNYGYTF.

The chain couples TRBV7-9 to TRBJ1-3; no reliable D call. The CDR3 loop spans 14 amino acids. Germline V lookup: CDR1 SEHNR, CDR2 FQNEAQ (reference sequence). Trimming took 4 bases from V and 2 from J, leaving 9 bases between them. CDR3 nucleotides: TGTGCCAGCAGCTCCGACTTTACTGGAAACACCATATATTTT. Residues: CASSSDFTGNTIYF.

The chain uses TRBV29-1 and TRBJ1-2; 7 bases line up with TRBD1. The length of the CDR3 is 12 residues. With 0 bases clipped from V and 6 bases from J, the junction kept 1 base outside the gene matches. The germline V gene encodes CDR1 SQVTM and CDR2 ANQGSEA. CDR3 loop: CSVEDQGDGYTF. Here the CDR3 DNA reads TGCAGCGTTGAAGACCAGGGGGATGGCTACACCTTC.

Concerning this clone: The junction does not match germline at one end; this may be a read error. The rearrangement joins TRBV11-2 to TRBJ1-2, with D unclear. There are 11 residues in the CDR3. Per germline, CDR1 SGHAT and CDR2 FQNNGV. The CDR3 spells CASSLGLRCAF. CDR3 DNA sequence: TGTGCCAGCAGCTTAGGTTTACGGTGCGCTTTC.

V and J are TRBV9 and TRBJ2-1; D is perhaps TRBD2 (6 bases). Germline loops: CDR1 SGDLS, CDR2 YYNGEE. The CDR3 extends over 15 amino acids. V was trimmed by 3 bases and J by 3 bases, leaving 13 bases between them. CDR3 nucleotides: TGTGCCAGCAGCGCCTCGGGGGAAGTCTACAATGAGCAGTTCTTC. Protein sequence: CASSASGEVYNEQFF.

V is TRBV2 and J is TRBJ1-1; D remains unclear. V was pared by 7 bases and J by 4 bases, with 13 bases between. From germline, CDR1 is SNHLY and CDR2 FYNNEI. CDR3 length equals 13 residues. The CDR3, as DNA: TGTGCCAGCATTGGAGGTTCTGGCACTGAAGCTTTCTTT. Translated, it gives CASIGGSGTEAFF.

CDR3 coding DNA: TGCGCCAGCAGCCTAGCGGGCTCCTACGAGCAGTACTTC. Amino acids: CASSLAGSYEQYF. The chain links TRBV10-2 to TRBJ2-7; the match to TRBD2 covers 8 bases. The V segment lost 6 bases and the J segment 0 bases; nucleotides outside the gene matches: 1. CDR3 size: 13 residues. Germline CDR1 reads WSHSY; CDR2 reads SAAADI.

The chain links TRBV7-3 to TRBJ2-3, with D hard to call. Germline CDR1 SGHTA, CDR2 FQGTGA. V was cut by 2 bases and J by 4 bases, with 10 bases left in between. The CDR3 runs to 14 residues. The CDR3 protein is CASSLSSRPDTQYF. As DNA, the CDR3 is TGTGCCAGCAGCTTATCCTCCCGACCAGATACGCAGTATTTT.

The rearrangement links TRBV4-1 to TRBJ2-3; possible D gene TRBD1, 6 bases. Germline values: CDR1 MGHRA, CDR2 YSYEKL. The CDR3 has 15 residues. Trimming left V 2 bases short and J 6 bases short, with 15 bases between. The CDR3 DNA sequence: TGCGCCAGCAGCCAAAGGACAGATCGTTCGGATACGCAGTATTTT. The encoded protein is CASSQRTDRSDTQYF.

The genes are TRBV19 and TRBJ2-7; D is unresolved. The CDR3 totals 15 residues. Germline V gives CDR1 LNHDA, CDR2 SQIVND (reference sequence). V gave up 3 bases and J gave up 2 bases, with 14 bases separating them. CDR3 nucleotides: TGTGCCAGTAGTATCTCTCACGGTGGCCCCTACGAGCAGTACTTC. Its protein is CASSISHGGPYEQYF.

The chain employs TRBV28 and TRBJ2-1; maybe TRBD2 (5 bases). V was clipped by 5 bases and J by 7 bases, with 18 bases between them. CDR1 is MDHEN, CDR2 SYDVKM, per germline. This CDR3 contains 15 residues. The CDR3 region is CASSGRRIRRNEQFF. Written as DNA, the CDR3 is TGTGCCAGCAGTGGGCGGCGCATCCGGAGGAATGAGCAGTTCTTC. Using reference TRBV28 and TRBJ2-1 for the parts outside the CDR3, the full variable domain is DVKVTQSSRYLVKRTGEKVFLECVQDMDHENMFWYRQDPGLGLRLIYFSYDVKMKEKGDIPEGYSVSREKKERFSLILESASTNQTSMYLCASSGRRIRRNEQFFGPGTRLTVL.

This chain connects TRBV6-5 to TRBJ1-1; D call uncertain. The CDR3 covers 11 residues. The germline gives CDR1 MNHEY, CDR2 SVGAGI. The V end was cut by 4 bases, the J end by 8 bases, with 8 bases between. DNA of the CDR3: TGTGCCAGCAGTTTATTGAACGAAGCTTTCTTT. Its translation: CASSLLNEAFF.

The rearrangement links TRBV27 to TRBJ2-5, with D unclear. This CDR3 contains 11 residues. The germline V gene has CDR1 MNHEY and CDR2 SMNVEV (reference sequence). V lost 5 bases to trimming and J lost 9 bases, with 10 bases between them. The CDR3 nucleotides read TGTGCCAGCAGTAAAGAGGTCGCCCAGTACTTC. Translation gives CASSKEVAQYF.

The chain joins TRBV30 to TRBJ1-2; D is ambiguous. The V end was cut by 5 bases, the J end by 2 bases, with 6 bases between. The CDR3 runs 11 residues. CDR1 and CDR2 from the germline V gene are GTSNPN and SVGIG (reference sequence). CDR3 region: CAWGENYGYTF. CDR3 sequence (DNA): TGTGCCTGGGGTGAAAACTATGGCTACACCTTC.

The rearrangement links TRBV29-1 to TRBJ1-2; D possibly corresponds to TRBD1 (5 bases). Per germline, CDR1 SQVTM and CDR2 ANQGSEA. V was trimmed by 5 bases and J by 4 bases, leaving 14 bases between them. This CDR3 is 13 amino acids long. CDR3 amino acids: CSVRLVDIYGYTF. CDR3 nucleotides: TGCAGCGTTCGTTTGGTGGACATCTATGGCTACACCTTC.

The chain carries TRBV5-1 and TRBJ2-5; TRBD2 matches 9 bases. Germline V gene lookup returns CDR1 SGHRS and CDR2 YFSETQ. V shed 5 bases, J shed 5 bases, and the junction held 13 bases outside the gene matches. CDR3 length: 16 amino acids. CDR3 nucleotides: TGCGCCAGCAGGCAGGTAGCGGGAGATTTGGTTGAGACCCAGTACTTC. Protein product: CASRQVAGDLVETQYF.

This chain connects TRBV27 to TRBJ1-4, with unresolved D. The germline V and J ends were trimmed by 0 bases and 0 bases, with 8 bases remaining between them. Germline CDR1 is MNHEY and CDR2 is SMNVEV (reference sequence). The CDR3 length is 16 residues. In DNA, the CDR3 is TGTGCCAGCAGTTTATCGCCGTTTGCAACTAATGAAAAACTGTTTTTT. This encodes CASSLSPFATNEKLFF.

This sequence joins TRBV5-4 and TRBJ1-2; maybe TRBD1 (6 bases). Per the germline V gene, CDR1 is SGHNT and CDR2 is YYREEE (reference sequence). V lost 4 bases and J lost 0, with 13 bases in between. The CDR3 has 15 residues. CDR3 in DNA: TGTGCCAGCAGCGTACAGGGTGCAGCTAACTATGGCTACACCTTC. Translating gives CASSVQGAANYGYTF. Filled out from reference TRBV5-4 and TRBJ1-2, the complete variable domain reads ETGVTQSPTHLIKTRGQQVTLRCSSQSGHNTVSWYQQALGQGPQFIFQYYREEENGRGNFPPRFSGLQFPNYSSELNVNALELDDSALYLCASSVQGAANYGYTFGSGTRLTVV.

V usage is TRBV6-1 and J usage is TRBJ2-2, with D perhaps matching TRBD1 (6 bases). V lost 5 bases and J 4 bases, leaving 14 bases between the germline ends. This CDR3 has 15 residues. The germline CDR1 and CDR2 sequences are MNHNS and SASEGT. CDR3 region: CASSPYRDTTGELFF. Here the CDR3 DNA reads TGTGCCAGCAGTCCGTATCGGGACACCACCGGGGAGCTGTTTTTT.

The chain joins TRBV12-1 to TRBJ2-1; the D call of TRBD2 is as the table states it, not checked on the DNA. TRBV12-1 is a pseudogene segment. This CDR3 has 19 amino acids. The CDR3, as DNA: TGTGCCAGCAGCTTCCACCACCGGCGACTAGCGGGAGGGTCCAATGAGCAGTTCTTC. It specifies CASSFHHRRLAGGSNEQFF.